This is a list of T cell receptor beta chains from one sample in a study of CD8 T cells in ankylosing spondylitis. TCRdb itself ran the 5' RACE reads through MiXCR, one entry per CDR3 protein. The sample has about 250,000 distinct CDR3 sequences; over 30% are singletons. Specimen: blood, either unsorted or a sorted T cell fraction (not recorded which). The source of these receptors is a male donor with ankylosing spondylitis or in good health (not recorded which). Both conserved end residues are part of each CDR3. A D gene is named only where the DNA matches it firmly. Clone sizes are given selectively: once, few, many, or a class where the clone is expanded.

j_call | d_call | clone_size | v_call | cdr3_aa | cdr3_nt
TRBJ1-6 | . | many | TRBV20-1 | CSGVDSSYNSPLHF | TGCAGTGGGGTGGACAGCTCCTATAATTCACCCCTCCACTTT
TRBJ2-1 | . | few | TRBV20-1 | CSARDRVGGNEQFF | TGCAGTGCTAGAGACAGGGTAGGGGGCAATGAGCAGTTCTTC
TRBJ2-5 | . | . | TRBV5-1 | CASSLRTEKHQETQYF | TGCGCCAGCAGCCTAAGGACAGAGAAACACCAAGAGACCCAGTACTTC
TRBJ2-7 | TRBD2 | . | TRBV2 | CASSSSGIDEQYF | TGTGCCAGCAGTTCTAGCGGGATCGACGAGCAGTACTTC
TRBJ2-7 | TRBD2 | . | TRBV28 | CASSSIGLAGGGEQYF | TGTGCCAGCAGTTCTATCGGACTAGCGGGGGGCGGCGAGCAGTACTTC
TRBJ2-7 | . | many | TRBV20-1 | CSAVSTEQYF | TGCAGTGCCGTTTCCACCGAGCAGTACTTC
TRBJ2-2 | . | . | TRBV7-9 | CASSTGPGGRTGELFF | TGTGCCAGCAGCACCGGGCCTGGAGGGCGGACCGGGGAGCTGTTTTTT
TRBJ2-1 | TRBD2 | . | TRBV20-1 | CEAGGGEVGNEQFF | TGCGAGGCTGGCGGGGGGGAGGTGGGGAATGAGCAGTTCTTC
TRBJ2-7 | . | few | TRBV20-1 | CSASPPPQVAYEQYF | TGCAGTGCTAGCCCACCGCCACAGGTCGCCTACGAGCAGTACTTC
TRBJ1-1 | . | . | TRBV12-3/TRBV12-4 | CASSLEENTEAFF | TGTGCCAGCAGTTTGGAGGAGAACACTGAAGCTTTCTTT
TRBJ2-1 | TRBD2 | few | TRBV20-1 | CSARDETSGGYNEQFF | TGCAGTGCTAGAGATGAAACTAGCGGGGGTTACAATGAGCAGTTCTTC
TRBJ2-3 | . | . | TRBV7-6 | CASSSGPSPDTQYF | TGTGCCAGCAGCTCGGGCCCTAGTCCGGATACGCAGTATTTT
TRBJ2-7 | . | . | TRBV20-1 | CSARVGLLFYEQYF | TGCAGTGCTAGAGTCGGACTGCTTTTCTACGAGCAGTACTTC
TRBJ2-3 | TRBD1 | . | TRBV10-3 | CAISGGQGATDTQYF | TGTGCCATCAGTGGGGGACAGGGGGCAACAGATACGCAGTATTTT
TRBJ2-3 | . | few | TRBV20-1 | CSARIGAGTQYF | TGCAGTGCTAGGATCGGGGCTGGTACGCAGTATTTT
TRBJ2-5 | TRBD1 | . | TRBV6-5 | CASSYSRTGVQETQYF | TGTGCCAGCAGTTACTCGAGGACAGGGGTCCAAGAGACCCAGTACTTC
TRBJ2-1 | . | many | TRBV29-1 | CSVTGGFF | TGCAGCGTTACCGGAGGGTTCTTC
TRBJ2-7 | . | . | TRBV10-3 | CAISELGGGGSYEQYF | TGTGCCATCAGTGAGTTAGGGGGAGGTGGATCCTACGAGCAGTACTTC
TRBJ1-1 | . | . | TRBV5-5 | CASSSTAKNTEAFF | TGTGCCAGCAGCTCGACAGCAAAGAACACTGAAGCTTTCTTT
TRBJ2-5 | . | . | TRBV10-3 | CAISERETQYF | TGTGCCATCAGTGAGCGGGAGACCCAGTACTTC
TRBJ2-3 | . | . | TRBV20-1 | CSARRQGEGDTQYF | TGCAGTGCTAGACGGCAGGGGGAGGGAGATACGCAGTATTTT
TRBJ2-1 | . | . | TRBV7-6 | CASSLGDFSYNEQFF | TGTGCCAGCAGCTTAGGGGACTTCTCCTACAATGAGCAGTTCTTC
TRBJ1-6 | TRBD1 | . | TRBV15 | CATSLGQGTSPLHF | TGTGCCACCAGCTTGGGACAGGGAACTTCACCCCTCCACTTT
TRBJ1-1 | . | few | TRBV25-1 | CASSEQEDTEAFF | TGTGCCAGCAGTGAACAGGAAGACACTGAAGCTTTCTTT
TRBJ2-6 | . | . | TRBV6-1 | CASSQHTSGANGLTF | TGTGCCAGCAGTCAACATACCTCTGGGGCCAACGGCCTGACTTTC
TRBJ1-2 | . | . | TRBV4-1 | CASSQEGVGANYGYTF | TGCGCCAGCAGCCAAGAGGGCGTGGGGGCAAACTATGGCTACACCTTC
TRBJ2-5 | TRBD1 | few | TRBV20-1 | CSAQWTGQETQYF | TGCAGTGCCCAGTGGACAGGCCAAGAGACCCAGTACTTC
TRBJ2-1 | . | . | TRBV6-1 | CASSADSSRPHEQFF | TGTGCCAGCAGTGCCGACAGCTCGAGGCCCCATGAGCAGTTCTTC
TRBJ2-3 | . | . | TRBV28 | CASSVTQGAGTQYF | TGTGCCAGCAGTGTAACCCAGGGAGCGGGTACGCAGTATTTT
TRBJ2-2 | TRBD1 | few | TRBV24-1 | CATSDRDRGRIPKELFF | TGTGCCACCAGTGATCGGGACAGGGGGCGAATTCCCAAGGAGCTGTTTTTT
TRBJ2-2 | . | few | TRBV11-2 | CASSQARIGELFF | TGTGCCAGCAGCCAGGCGCGGATAGGGGAGCTGTTTTTT
TRBJ2-1 | TRBD2 | . | TRBV5-6 | CASSLAKAGVNEQFF | TGTGCCAGCAGCTTGGCAAAGGCGGGGGTAAATGAGCAGTTCTTC
TRBJ2-3 | . | . | TRBV27 | CASSSIVSTDTQYF | TGTGCCAGCAGCAGCATTGTGAGCACAGATACGCAGTATTTT
TRBJ1-1 | . | few | TRBV12-3/TRBV12-4 | CASLFVGTEAFF | TGTGCCAGCCTTTTCGTAGGCACTGAAGCTTTCTTT
TRBJ2-3 | . | few | TRBV5-5 | CASSLALPGEGDTQYF | TGTGCCAGCAGCTTGGCTCTCCCAGGGGAGGGAGATACGCAGTATTTT
TRBJ2-7 | TRBD1 | few | TRBV29-1 | CSVFEGALGEQYF | TGCAGCGTTTTCGAGGGGGCTTTGGGCGAGCAGTACTTC
TRBJ1-1 | TRBD1 | . | TRBV24-1 | CATRGDSYTEAFF | TGTGCCACCAGGGGGGACAGTTACACTGAAGCTTTCTTT
TRBJ2-7 | . | . | TRBV28 | CASSLGQAGHEQYF | TGTGCCAGCAGTTTAGGGCAGGCGGGCCACGAGCAGTACTTC
TRBJ2-7 | TRBD2 | . | TRBV7-9 | CASSLVLAGHEQYF | TGTGCCAGCAGCTTAGTTCTAGCGGGGCACGAGCAGTACTTC
TRBJ1-1 | . | . | TRBV5-6 | CASSLVDTEAFF | TGTGCCAGCAGCTTGGTGGACACTGAAGCTTTCTTT
TRBJ2-5 | . | . | TRBV20-1 | CSARSAREWVQETQYF | TGCAGTGCTAGATCCGCCAGGGAATGGGTCCAAGAGACCCAGTACTTC
TRBJ2-5 | TRBD2 | . | TRBV20-1 | CSASSGGAGETQYF | TGCAGTGCTAGCAGCGGGGGGGCCGGAGAGACCCAGTACTTC